These 22 T cell receptor beta chains were sequenced from one sample in a study of blood T cell repertoires in COVID-19. Produced via immunoSEQ multiplex PCR; TCRdb's table is partial and in-frame only. Of approximately 210,000 clones in the sample, approximately 80% were seen once. Material for sequencing was peripheral blood. The receptors were sampled from a man younger than 40 with active or convalescent COVID-19.

The chain recombines TRBV6-5 with TRBJ1-2, with D uncertain. Per germline, CDR1 MNHEY and CDR2 SVGAGI. The CDR3 runs 14 residues. V was pared by 3 bases and J by 7 bases, with 15 bases between. CDR3 amino acids: CASSYRGGSFGYTF. The CDR3 DNA reads as TGTGCCAGCAGTTATCGGGGAGGCTCGTTTGGCTACACCTTC.

This clone was seen just once. This chain connects TRBV5-1 to TRBJ1-2; perhaps TRBD1 as D (5 bases). Germline V CDR1 and CDR2: SGHRS, YFSETQ. The CDR3 is 14 amino acids. V was cut by 0 bases and J by 6 bases, with 12 bases left in between. The CDR3 protein is CASSLATTGDGYTF. The CDR3 nucleotides are TGCGCCAGCAGCTTGGCCACAACGGGGGATGGCTACACCTTC.

This chain connects TRBV6-5 to TRBJ2-6, with D unclear. The length of the CDR3 is 14 residues. V was shortened by 8 bases and J by 0 bases, with 8 bases between the two germline ends. The germline gives CDR1 MNHEY, CDR2 SVGAGI. The CDR3 DNA is TGTGCCAGCTCTACCCGCTCTGGGGCCAACGTCCTGACTTTC. Translating gives CASSTRSGANVLTF.

V and J are TRBV19 and TRBJ1-6; D call uncertain. The CDR3 is 13 amino acids. V shed 7 bases and J shed 7 bases, with 11 bases lying between them. The germline V gene encodes CDR1 LNHDA and CDR2 SQIVND (reference sequence). CDR3 sequence reads: CASTGAANSPLHF. The CDR3 DNA reads TGTGCCAGTACGGGTGCGGCAAATTCACCCCTCCACTTT.

The genes are TRBV30 and TRBJ1-3; perhaps TRBD1 as D (6 bases). CDR3 length: 14 residues. Looked up from germline, CDR1 is GTSNPN and CDR2 is SVGIG (reference sequence). Trimming took off 1 base at V and 4 bases at J, with 11 bases between the two ends. The DNA for the CDR3 is TGTGCCTGGAGTGGCCGGGACAAGGGAAACACCATATATTTT. It encodes CAWSGRDKGNTIYF. The full variable domain, its missing parts supplied by reference TRBV30 and TRBJ1-3, is SQTIHQWPATLVQPVGSPLSLECTVEGTSNPNLYWYRQAAGRGLQLLFYSVGIGQISSEVPQNLSASRPQDRQFILSSKKLLLSDSGFYLCAWSGRDKGNTIYFGEGSWLTVV.

This sequence joins TRBV3-1 (or the pseudogene TRBV3-2) and TRBJ2-5; unclear D gene. Germline values: CDR1 LGHDT, CDR2 YNNKEL (reference sequence). Between the trimmed V and J ends, which lost 6 bases and 7 bases, there was a span of 15 bases. The CDR3 is 13 amino acids. The CDR3 loop is CASRNNPQWTQYF. As DNA, the CDR3 is TGTGCCAGCAGAAATAACCCCCAGTGGACCCAGTACTTC.

This chain connects TRBV5-5 to TRBJ2-7, with D tentatively TRBD2 (6 bases). The CDR3 runs to 13 residues. Trimming cost V 3 bases and J 3 bases, with 10 bases left between them. Germline V CDR1 and CDR2: SGHKS, YYEKEE (reference sequence). The CDR3 loop is CASSWEAYYEQYF. The CDR3 DNA is TGTGCCAGCAGCTGGGAGGCATACTACGAGCAGTACTTC.

The chain carries TRBV28 and TRBJ2-4, with D perhaps matching TRBD2 (5 bases). The germline V gene has CDR1 MDHEN and CDR2 SYDVKM. CDR3 size: 14 residues. The V end lost 6 bases, the J end lost 4 bases, and 13 bases lay between the germline ends. Here the CDR3 DNA reads TGTGCCAGCAGGCGCGGAGGTAGAAAAAACATTCAGTACTTC. Amino acid sequence: CASRRGGRKNIQYF.

The CDR3 DNA follows: TGTGCCAGCAGCGGAGACCTAGCGGGAGGGCCGCCAGATACGCAGTATTTT. It encodes CASSGDLAGGPPDTQYF. The rearrangement uses TRBV9 and TRBJ2-3; 12 positions agree with TRBD2. The germline gives CDR1 SGDLS, CDR2 YYNGEE. CDR3 length: 17 amino acids. Unmatched junction bases numbered 9, after V lost 3 bases and J lost 4 bases.

This clone was seen a single time. CDR3 in amino acids: CASSTDRTNTGELFF. CDR3 coding DNA: TGTGCCAGTAGTACCGACAGGACGAACACCGGGGAGCTGTTTTTT. The chain is built from TRBV19 and TRBJ2-2; a weak D match, TRBD1 (6 bases). The CDR3 consists of 15 residues. Germline CDR1 reads LNHDA; CDR2 reads SQIVND (reference sequence). The V end lost 4 bases, the J end lost 0 bases, and 9 bases lay between the germline ends.

The chain couples TRBV19 to TRBJ2-7; D is unresolved. Germline V gives CDR1 LNHDA, CDR2 SQIVND (reference sequence). The CDR3 has 15 residues. V lost 1 base, J lost 2 bases, and 12 bases lay in between. CDR3 coding DNA: TGTGCCAGTAGTATAGCAGGAAGTGGAACCTACGAGCAGTACTTC. Translation: CASSIAGSGTYEQYF.

The rearrangement joins TRBV6-5 to TRBJ2-3; possible D gene TRBD2, 7 bases. The CDR3 length is 15 residues. In germline, CDR1 is MNHEY, CDR2 SVGAGI. Trimming left V 6 bases short and J 4 bases short, with 17 bases between. The CDR3 region is CASRARGARPDTQYF. As DNA, the CDR3 is TGTGCCAGCAGGGCCCGGGGGGCCCGGCCAGATACGCAGTATTTT.

CDR3: CASSATAYGYTF. The CDR3 DNA follows: TGTGCCAGCAGCGCGACAGCCTATGGCTACACCTTC. This chain joins TRBV7-9 and TRBJ1-2, with D maybe TRBD1 (5 bases). Trimming took off 5 bases at V and 4 bases at J, with 8 bases between the two ends. The germline CDR1 and CDR2 sequences are SEHNR and FQNEAQ (reference sequence). This CDR3 has 12 residues. The whole variable domain, filled in from reference TRBV7-9 and TRBJ1-2, reads DTGVSQNPRHKITKRGQNVTFRCDPISEHNRLYWYRQTLGQGPEFLTYFQNEAQLEKSRLLSDRFSAERPKGSFSTLEIQRTEQGDSAMYLCASSATAYGYTFGSGTRLTVV.

The gene calls are TRBV10-2 and TRBJ2-5; possibly TRBD1 for D (6 bases). Germline V gene data show CDR1 as WSHSY and CDR2 as SAAADI. V lost 8 bases to trimming and J lost 7 bases, with 17 bases between them. This CDR3 comprises 13 residues. The CDR3 DNA is TGCGCCAGCGGACGGGCAGGGGCTGGGACCCAGTACTTC. It encodes CASGRAGAGTQYF.

V and J are TRBV7-2 and TRBJ1-2; 9 nucleotides line up with TRBD1. The germline V gene encodes CDR1 SGHTA and CDR2 FQGNSA. Trimming cost V 5 bases and J 7 bases; bases outside gene matches: 8. The length of the CDR3 is 14 residues. CDR3 nucleotides: TGTGCCAGCAGCATACAGGGGGCGGGGGCTGGCTACACCTTC. Its protein is CASSIQGAGAGYTF.

This clone was detected only once. The chain recombines TRBV7-2 with TRBJ2-2, with 7 bases fitting TRBD2. V lost 5 bases and J lost 7; bases outside the gene matches: 7. The germline gives CDR1 SGHTA, CDR2 FQGNSA. CDR3 size: 14 residues. This CDR3 is CASSRTGEGGELFF. Written as DNA, the CDR3 is TGTGCCAGCAGCCGCACCGGGGAGGGCGGGGAGCTGTTTTTT.

V usage is TRBV5-8 and J usage is TRBJ1-5, with TRBD1 matching 10 bases. CDR1 and CDR2 from the germline V gene are SGHTS and YDEGEE. With 0 bases clipped from V and 6 bases from J, the junction kept 9 bases outside the gene matches. CDR3 size: 17 residues. CDR3 sequence reads: CASSLGSGQGNVQPQHF. CDR3 bases: TGTGCCAGCAGCTTGGGGTCGGGACAGGGGAATGTTCAGCCCCAGCATTTT.

In this sample, this clone turned up once. The chain links TRBV28 to TRBJ1-5; D gene uncertain. This CDR3 comprises 12 residues. Germline loops: CDR1 MDHEN, CDR2 SYDVKM. V lost 5 bases to trimming and J lost 9 bases, with 11 bases between them. CDR3 nucleotide sequence: TGTGCCAGCAGTATGAGACTTGGGCCCCAGCATTTT. This sequence encodes CASSMRLGPQHF.

The V call is TRBV3-1 (or the pseudogene TRBV3-2), the J call TRBJ2-1; 7 nucleotides align to TRBD1. Germline CDR1 LGHDT, CDR2 YNNKEL (reference sequence). The junction had 14 bases not matched to a gene; V was cut back by 3 bases and J by 9 bases. The CDR3 is 16 amino acids. This chain's CDR3 is CASSHDRAPWESEQFF. The CDR3 nucleotides are TGTGCCAGCAGCCACGACAGGGCCCCATGGGAGAGTGAGCAGTTCTTC.

This rearrangement joins TRBV29-1 to TRBJ2-7, with D perhaps matching TRBD2 (6 bases). The CDR3 has 15 amino acids. Between the trimmed V and J ends, which lost 0 bases and 2 bases, there was a span of 14 bases. The germline V gene encodes CDR1 SQVTM and CDR2 ANQGSEA. The CDR3: CSVEDRSGGPYEQYF. The CDR3, as DNA: TGCAGCGTTGAAGATCGATCCGGGGGTCCCTACGAGCAGTACTTC.

The rearrangement uses TRBV7-8 and TRBJ1-3; D remains ambiguous. Germline V gene sequence: CDR1 SGHVS, CDR2 FQNEAQ. Trimming removed 0 bases from V and 0 bases from J, with 9 bases in between. This CDR3 is 16 amino acids long. Here the CDR3 reads CASSLAAGNSGNTIYF. The DNA of the CDR3 is TGTGCCAGCAGCTTAGCTGCCGGGAACTCTGGAAACACCATATATTTT.

The rearrangement links TRBV7-2 to TRBJ1-3; unclear D gene. Trimming took off 3 bases at V and 0 bases at J, with 6 bases between the two ends. The CDR3 is 14 residues long. Germline assignment: CDR1 SGHTA and CDR2 FQGNSA. CDR3 nucleotides: TGTGCCAGCAGCTTTTCGTACTCTGGAAACACCATATATTTT. Translation: CASSFSYSGNTIYF.